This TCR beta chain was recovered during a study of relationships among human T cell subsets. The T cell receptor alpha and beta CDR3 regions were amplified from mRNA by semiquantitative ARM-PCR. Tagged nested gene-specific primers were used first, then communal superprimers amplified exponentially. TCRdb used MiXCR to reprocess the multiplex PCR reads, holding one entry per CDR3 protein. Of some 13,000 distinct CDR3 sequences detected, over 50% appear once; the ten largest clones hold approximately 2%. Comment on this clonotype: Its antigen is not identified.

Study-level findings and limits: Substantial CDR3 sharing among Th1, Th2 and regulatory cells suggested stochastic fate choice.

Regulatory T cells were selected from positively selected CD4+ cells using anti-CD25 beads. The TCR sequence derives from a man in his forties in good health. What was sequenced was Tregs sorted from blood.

Here the CDR3 DNA reads TGTGCCAGCAGCTTAATGGGACGGCCCTACGAGCAGTACTTC. It yields the protein CASSLMGRPYEQYF. V usage is TRBV7-9 and J usage is TRBJ2-7, with D possibly being TRBD1 or TRBD2 (5 bases each). V lost 2 bases and J lost 2, with 10 bases in between. CDR3 size: 14 residues. Germline CDR1 SEHNR, CDR2 FQNEAQ (reference sequence).